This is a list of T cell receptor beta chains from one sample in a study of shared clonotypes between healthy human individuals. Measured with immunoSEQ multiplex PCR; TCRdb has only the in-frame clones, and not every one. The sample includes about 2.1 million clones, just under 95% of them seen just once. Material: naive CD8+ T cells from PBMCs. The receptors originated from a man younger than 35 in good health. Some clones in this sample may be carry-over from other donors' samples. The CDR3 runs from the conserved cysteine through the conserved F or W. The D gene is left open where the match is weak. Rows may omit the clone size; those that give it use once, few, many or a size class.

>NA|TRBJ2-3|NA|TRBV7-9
TGTGCCAGCAGCTTAGTAGATACGCAGTATTTT
CASSLVDTQYF
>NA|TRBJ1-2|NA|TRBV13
TGTGCCAGCAGCCCGCCCGGACAGATGAACTATGGCTACACCTTC
CASSPPGQMNYGYTF
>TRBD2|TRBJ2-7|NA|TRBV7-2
TGTGCCAGCAGCCCACTAGCGGGAGGCTACGAGCAGTACTTC
CASSPLAGGYEQYF
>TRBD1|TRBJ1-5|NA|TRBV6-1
TGTGCCAGCAGGGGAGACAGGGCCGATAATCAGCCCCAGCATTTT
CASRGDRADNQPQHF
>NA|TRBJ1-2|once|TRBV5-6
TGTGCCAGCAGCGGGGTGGGCGGCCGGTCCTATGGCTACACCTTC
CASSGVGGRSYGYTF
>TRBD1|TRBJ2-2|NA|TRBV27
TGTGCCAGCAAGGGACAGGGGACTCCCACCGGGGAGCTGTTTTTT
CASKGQGTPTGELFF
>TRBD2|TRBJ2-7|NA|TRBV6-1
TGTGCCAGTCTGGACTGGGGGGGCTCCTACGAGCAGTACTTC
CASLDWGGSYEQYF
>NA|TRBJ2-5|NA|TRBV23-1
TGCGCCAGCAGTCATCGTGACCCTGAAGAGACCCAGTACTTC
CASSHRDPEETQYF
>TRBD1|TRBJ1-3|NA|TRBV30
TGTGCCTGGAGTGGGCGACAGGGGCATGGAAACACCATATATTTT
CAWSGRQGHGNTIYF
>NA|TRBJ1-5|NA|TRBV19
TGTGCCAGTAGCCTGAGAGGGGTGCGCAATCAGCCCCAGCATTTT
CASSLRGVRNQPQHF
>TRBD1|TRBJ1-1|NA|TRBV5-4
TGTGCCAGCAGCTGGGACAGGGACACTGAAGCTTTCTTT
CASSWDRDTEAFF
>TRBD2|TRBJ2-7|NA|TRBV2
TGTGCCAGCAGTGTTAGGGGTGGGAGGGCCGTATACGAGCAGTACTTC
CASSVRGGRAVYEQYF
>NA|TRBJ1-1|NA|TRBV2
TGTGCCAGCAGGGACCCCAAAGGGCTGAACACTGAAGCTTTCTTT
CASRDPKGLNTEAFF
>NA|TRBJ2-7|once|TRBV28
TGTGCCAGCAGTTTCTTTAGTACGGGCTACGAGCAGTACTTC
CASSFFSTGYEQYF
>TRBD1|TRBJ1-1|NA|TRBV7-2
TGTGCCAGCAGCTTAGAGACAGGGGGTGGCCCGAACACTGAAGCTTTCTTT
CASSLETGGGPNTEAFF
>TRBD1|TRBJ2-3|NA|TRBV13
TGTGCCAGCAGCTTGATGGCCAGGGGGATGGTCACAGATACGCAGTATTTT
CASSLMARGMVTDTQYF
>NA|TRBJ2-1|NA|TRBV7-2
TGTGCCAGCAGCTTAGGAATTAGGCTAGAGCAGTTCTTC
CASSLGIRLEQFF
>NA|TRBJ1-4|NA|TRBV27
TGTGCCAGCAGCTTGGACGGTACAACTAATGAAAAACTGTTTTTT
CASSLDGTTNEKLFF
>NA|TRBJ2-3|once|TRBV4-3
TGCGCCAGCAGCCCGTCCGGAGACACATTTACAGATACGCAGTATTTT
CASSPSGDTFTDTQYF
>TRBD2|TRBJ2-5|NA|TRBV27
TGTGCCAGCAGTCCCCGGACTAGATCCCCAGAGACCCAGTACTTC
CASSPRTRSPETQYF
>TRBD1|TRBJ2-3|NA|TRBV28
TGTGCCAGCAGCCCGACAGGGGTCTCAGATACGCAGTATTTT
CASSPTGVSDTQYF
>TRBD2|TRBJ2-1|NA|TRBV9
TGTGCCAGCAGCGTAGTAAGCGGGAGGGCTCCAGGCAATGAGCAGTTCTTC
CASSVVSGRAPGNEQFF
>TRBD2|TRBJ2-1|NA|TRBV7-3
TGTGCCAGCAGCTTAGGTCTAGCGGCCACCAATGAGCAGTTCTTC
CASSLGLAATNEQFF
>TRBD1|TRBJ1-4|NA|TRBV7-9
TGTGCCAGCAGCGTGGACAGGCCGGCGGGGGAAAAACTGTTTTTT
CASSVDRPAGEKLFF
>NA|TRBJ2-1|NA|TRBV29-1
TGCAGCGCAAAAGCAGGAACATACAATGAGCAGTTCTTC
CSAKAGTYNEQFF
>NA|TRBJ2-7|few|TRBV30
TGTGCCTGGAGTCCCCGTTACAGGGACGAGCAGTACTTC
CAWSPRYRDEQYF
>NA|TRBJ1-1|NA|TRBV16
TGTGCCAGCAGCCAATCGGGGGGCGCGACTGAAGCTTTCTTT
CASSQSGGATEAFF
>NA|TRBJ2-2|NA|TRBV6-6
TGTGCCAGCAGCACCGGGACAAACACCGGGGAGCTGTTTTTT
CASSTGTNTGELFF
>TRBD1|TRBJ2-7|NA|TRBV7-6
TGTGCCAGCAGCTTGTTGACAGGGACCCTCTACGAGCAGTACTTC
CASSLLTGTLYEQYF
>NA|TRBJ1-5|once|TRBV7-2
TGTGCCAGCAGCTTAGCCAGACCTCTCGCCGGGAGTTATCAGCCCCAGCATTTT
CASSLARPLAGSYQPQHF